This TCR beta chain was obtained from a study of T cells after yellow fever vaccination. TCRdb re-analysed the 5' RACE reads in MiXCR, keeping a single row per CDR3 protein. The sample holds hundreds of thousands of distinct CDR3 sequences; about 12% are singletons and the top ten take 14% to 15%. Per the germline V gene, CDR1 is SEHNR and CDR2 is FQNEAQ (reference sequence). V shed 4 bases, J shed 0 bases, and the junction held 7 bases outside the gene matches. This CDR3 comprises 17 residues. Study-wide points: Post-booster samples contained most primary-vaccination clones (about 95% CD4, roughly 88% CD8).

This clonotype was recorded a few times. The antigen remains unidentified. Source: PBMCs, taken on the day of the yellow fever booster vaccination. The chain links TRBV7-9 to TRBJ2-1; 9 nucleotides align to TRBD2. The sequence was collected from a man aged 30 to 39 who received the YFV17D yellow fever vaccine. CDR3 nucleotide sequence: TGTGCCAGCAGCTCAGTCCCTAGCGGGGTCTCCTACAATGAGCAGTTCTTC. Translated, it gives CASSSVPSGVSYNEQFF.